A single TCR beta chain is shown here with its context. The sample comes from a study of cytomegalovirus exposure and HLA in healthy donors. PCR used 60 Vbeta primers and 13 Jbeta primers. TCRdb keeps only in-frame clones here, not all; method: immunoSEQ multiplex PCR. The data show around 150,000 clones, about 80% seen once. The sequenced sample consisted of PBMCs. The sequence was obtained from a woman in her fifties or sixties in good health and CMV-seronegative.

CDR3 in DNA: TGTGCCAGCTCACAGTACAGGGTCCCCTACAATGAGCAGTTCTTC. The encoded protein is CASSQYRVPYNEQFF. The chain links TRBV18 to TRBJ2-1, with D perhaps TRBD1 (6 bases). V lost 4 bases, J lost 2 bases, and 12 bases lay in between. Germline V lookup: CDR1 KGHSH, CDR2 LQKENI. This CDR3 is 15 amino acids long.